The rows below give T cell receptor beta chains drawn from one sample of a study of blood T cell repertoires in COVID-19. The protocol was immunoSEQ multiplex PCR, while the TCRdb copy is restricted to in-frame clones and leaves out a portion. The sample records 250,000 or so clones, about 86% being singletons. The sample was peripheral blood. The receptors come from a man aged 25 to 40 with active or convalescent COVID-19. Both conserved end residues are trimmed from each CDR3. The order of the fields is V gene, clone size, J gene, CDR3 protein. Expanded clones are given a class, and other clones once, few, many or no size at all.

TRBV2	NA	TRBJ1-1	ASSPEQGPNTEAF
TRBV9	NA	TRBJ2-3	ASSVGLAGGSGSTDTQY
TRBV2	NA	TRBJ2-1	ASSRVIQDNEQF
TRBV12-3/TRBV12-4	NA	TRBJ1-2	ASSQGKTYGYT
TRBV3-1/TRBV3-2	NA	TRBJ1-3	ASSHFGTAGNTIY
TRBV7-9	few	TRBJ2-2	ASTSGIRKSNTGELF
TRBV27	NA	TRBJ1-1	ASSFSRQLNTEAF
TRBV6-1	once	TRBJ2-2	ASSDPPGQENTGELF
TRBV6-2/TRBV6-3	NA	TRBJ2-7	ASSSERGGDSSYEQY
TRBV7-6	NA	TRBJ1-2	ASSIAPENREANYGYT
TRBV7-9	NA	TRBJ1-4	ASSLDQAGGMDEKLF
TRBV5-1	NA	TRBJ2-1	ASKTSANEQF
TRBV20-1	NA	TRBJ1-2	SQGDYT
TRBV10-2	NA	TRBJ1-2	ASSDQGGVRYT
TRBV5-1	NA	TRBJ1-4	ASSKGTGDGEKLF
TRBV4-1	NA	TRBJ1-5	ASSQGASGGQPQH
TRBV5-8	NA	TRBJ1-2	ASSSGTRDRGNYGYT
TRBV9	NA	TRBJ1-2	ASSPGQGGYGYT
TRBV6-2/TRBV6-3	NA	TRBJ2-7	ASSSRRTGAFTPYEQY
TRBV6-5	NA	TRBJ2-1	ASGFSESSYNEQF
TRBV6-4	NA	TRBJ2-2	ASSAYPGYTGELF
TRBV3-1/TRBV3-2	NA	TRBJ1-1	ASSHLGGGTEAF
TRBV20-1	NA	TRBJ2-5	SLHSQETQY
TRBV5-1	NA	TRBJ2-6	ASNPRQGWASGANVLT
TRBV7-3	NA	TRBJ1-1	ASSLTHLGGTEAF
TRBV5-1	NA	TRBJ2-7	ASSLGIGTRTYEQY
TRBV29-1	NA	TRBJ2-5	SVAGTGQETQY
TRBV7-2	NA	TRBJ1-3	ASSFRQGSSGNTIY
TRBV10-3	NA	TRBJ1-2	AISADSVYGYT
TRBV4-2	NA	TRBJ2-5	ASSQTRTSSETQY
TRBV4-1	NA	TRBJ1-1	ASSQVGTDEAF
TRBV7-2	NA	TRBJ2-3	ASSFVAGGSTDTQY
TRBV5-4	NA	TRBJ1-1	ASSLPESLMNTEAF
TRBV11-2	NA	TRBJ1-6	ASSLDLGPSYNSPLH
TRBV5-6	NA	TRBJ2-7	ASSWGSGGPYEQY
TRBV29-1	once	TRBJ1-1	SVAGPRRGRGDTEAF
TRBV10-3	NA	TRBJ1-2	AISGTGRKGYT
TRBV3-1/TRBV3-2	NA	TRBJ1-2	ASSQDIGQNYGYT
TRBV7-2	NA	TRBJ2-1	ASSTRLAYNEQF
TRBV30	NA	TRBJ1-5	AWGTGVDNQPQH
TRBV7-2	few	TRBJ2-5	ASSLGGGHQETQY
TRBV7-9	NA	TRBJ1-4	ASSLGPGFEKLF
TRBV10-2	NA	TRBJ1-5	ASSDRGQGPNQPQH
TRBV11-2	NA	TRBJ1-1	ASSLGPTLNTEAF
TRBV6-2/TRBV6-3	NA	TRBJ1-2	ASSLMGQGNYGYT
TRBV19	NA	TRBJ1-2	AAEDRGNGYT
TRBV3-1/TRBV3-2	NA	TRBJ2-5	ASSPTGTSGGETQY